This T cell receptor (beta chain) was sequenced in a study of CD8+CD57+ T cells in acquired aplastic anemia. Overall study context: Quantities of DNA derived from sorted CD4+ and CD8+ cells averaged about 3.2 ug. General study points: In CD8+ cells, Simpson's diversity showed no significant difference between patients and controls. In common between the patients and the controls were around 29 CD8+ CDR3 sequences.

The authors sequenced patients whose flow cytometry had shown CD8+CD57+ cell expansion. Patients had undergone no therapy by the time their blood was sampled. Germline V CDR1 and CDR2: MGHDK, SYGVNS. The CDR3 spans 16 residues. V was cut by 2 bases and J by 0 bases, with 11 bases left in between. Profiling that covered TCR beta VDJ and CDR3 relied on genomic DNA as its template. TCRdb re-called the reads through MiXCR, storing one row per CDR3 protein. This sample has 150,000 to 200,000 distinct CDR3 sequences, with about half found just once. Comments on this clonotype: The target antigen is unknown.

The receptor's source is a human donor with aplastic anemia. The chain combines TRBV25-1 with TRBJ1-3; D uncertain. Material for sequencing was sorted CD4+, CD8+, or CD8+CD57+ T cells (not recorded which) from PBMCs. The CDR3 protein is CASSEHWADSGNTIYF. CDR3 in DNA: TGTGCCAGCAGTGAACATTGGGCAGACTCTGGAAACACCATATATTTT.